Each of the 18 T cell receptor beta chains below was sequenced from the same sample in a study of beta chain features in type 1 diabetes. Expressed TCRB transcripts were sequenced because the entire RNA isolate underwent reverse transcription. TCRdb's copy holds only in-frame clones and misses some; the assay was immunoSEQ multiplex PCR. The sample has 70,000 to 95,000 clones; around a third are singletons. Sequenced material: stem cell memory CD4+ T cells from blood. All receptors derive from a woman younger than 35 in good health.

This clone appeared a single time. The chain employs TRBV11-3 and TRBJ2-5; 7 nucleotides match TRBD2. V dropped 4 bases and J dropped 2; count of bases not matched to a gene: 10. The CDR3 contains 16 residues. The V gene's germline CDR1 is SGHNT and CDR2 YENEEA. The chain's CDR3 is CASSYPLAEPQETQYF. CDR3 DNA: TGTGCCAGCAGCTACCCTCTAGCGGAACCTCAAGAGACCCAGTACTTC.

This clone showed up just a few times. The chain is built from TRBV6-1 and TRBJ1-1; 8 nucleotides match TRBD1. The CDR3 loop spans 16 amino acids. V gave up 4 bases and J gave up 5 bases; unmatched junction bases: 12. Germline loops: CDR1 MNHNS, CDR2 SASEGT. The CDR3 region has the DNA TGTGCCAGCAGTGGGCAATTAGGACAGGGAAGGACTGAAGCTTTCTTT. The encoded protein is CASSGQLGQGRTEAFF.

This chain joins TRBV5-7 and TRBJ2-7; D might be TRBD1 (6 bases). TRBV5-7 is annotated as an ORF whose role is uncertain. Trimming shortened V by 2 bases and J by 4 bases, and 19 bases separated the two germline ends. The CDR3 has 16 amino acids. The CDR3 loop reads CASSFAPGHHLYEQYF. The CDR3 DNA reads as TGTGCCAGCAGCTTTGCCCCGGGACATCATCTATACGAGCAGTACTTC.

V is TRBV4-2 and J is TRBJ2-2, with 10 bases fitting TRBD2. V lost 3 bases, J lost 2 bases, and 3 bases stayed unmatched. The CDR3 covers 16 residues. From germline, CDR1 is LGHNA and CDR2 YNFKEQ. CDR3: CASSQLAGDNTGELFF. The CDR3 DNA sequence: TGTGCCAGCAGCCAGCTAGCGGGAGATAACACCGGGGAGCTGTTTTTT.

The table lists this clone with a few counts. The chain uses TRBV7-6 and TRBJ2-1; D gene unclear. The CDR3 is made up of 13 amino acids. Germline loops: CDR1 SGHVS, CDR2 FNYEAQ. V shed 10 bases and J shed 4 bases, with 14 bases lying between them. The CDR3 sequence is CATKRVVYNEQFF. CDR3 DNA: TGTGCCACCAAGCGAGTGGTTTACAATGAGCAGTTCTTC.

The V call is TRBV27, the J call TRBJ2-3; TRBD2 matches 9 bases. CDR3 length equals 15 residues. Germline loops: CDR1 MNHEY, CDR2 SMNVEV (reference sequence). The trim removed 2 bases at V and 7 bases at J, leaving 7 bases unmatched. In DNA, the CDR3 is TGTGCCAGCAGTTTACAAGCGGGGGGTTTGAATACGCAGTATTTT. It is translated as CASSLQAGGLNTQYF.

The rearrangement joins TRBV10-3 to TRBJ2-7; tentatively, D is TRBD1 (5 bases). The CDR3 spans 13 residues. Trimming took off 10 bases at V and 7 bases at J, with 20 bases between the two ends. The germline V gene has CDR1 ENHRY and CDR2 SYGVKD. The CDR3 sequence: CATLQGLDGEQYF. CDR3 nucleotides: TGTGCCACCCTGCAGGGATTGGATGGGGAGCAGTACTTC.

This clone was seen ten or more times. J is TRBJ2-7 and V is TRBV7-2, with TRBD2 identical over 10 bases. This CDR3 region has 14 residues. The ends lost 4 bases at V and 2 bases at J; junction bases unmatched: 2. Looked up from germline, CDR1 is SGHTA and CDR2 is FQGNSA. The CDR3 here is CASSSSGRAYEQYF. CDR3 bases: TGTGCCAGCAGCTCAAGCGGGAGGGCCTACGAGCAGTACTTC. The variable domain in full, completed from reference TRBV7-2 and TRBJ2-7, reads GAGVSQSPSNKVTEKGKDVELRCDPISGHTALYWYRQSLGQGLEFLIYFQGNSAPDKSGLPSDRFSAERTGGSVSTLTIQRTQQEDSAVYLCASSSSGRAYEQYFGPGTRLTVT.

This rearrangement joins TRBV28 to TRBJ2-1; no definite D call. The CDR3 contains 13 residues. The germline CDR1 and CDR2 sequences are MDHEN and SYDVKM. The V gene lost 8 bases and the J gene lost 5 bases, with 13 bases spanning the gap. This chain's CDR3 is CASSFRPHNEQFF. CDR3 DNA sequence: TGTGCCAGCTCCTTCAGGCCTCACAATGAGCAGTTCTTC.

The V and J genes are TRBV19 and TRBJ1-2; D remains unclear. With 4 bases removed from V and 0 bases from J, the gap between germline ends came to 12 bases. Germline-derived CDR1 and CDR2 are LNHDA and SQIVND (reference sequence). This CDR3 spans 15 amino acids. CDR3 in DNA: TGTGCCAGTAGTACGTCAGGTGCGACTAACTATGGCTACACCTTC. It codes for CASSTSGATNYGYTF.

In regard to this clone: Other DNA sequences within the sample encode an identical CDR3. The chain has TRBV5-1 and TRBJ2-1; 11 bases fit TRBD2. Germline values: CDR1 SGHRS, CDR2 YFSETQ. Trimming removed 5 bases from V and 4 bases from J; junction bases left unmatched: 5. The CDR3 sequence is 15 residues long. DNA of the CDR3: TGCGCCAGCAGTCCCGGGACTAGCGGATACAATGAGCAGTTCTTC. Residues: CASSPGTSGYNEQFF.

The CDR3 bases are TGTGCCACCTTACGACAGGTCGCAGATACGCAGTATTTT. It specifies CATLRQVADTQYF. V gene TRBV2 combines with J gene TRBJ2-3, with D possibly being TRBD1 (6 bases). Per germline, CDR1 SNHLY and CDR2 FYNNEI. V lost 10 bases and J lost 4, with 15 bases in between. The CDR3 covers 13 residues.

The rearrangement uses TRBV4-3 and TRBJ2-7; the D gene is possibly TRBD1 (6 bases). The V and J ends lost 0 bases and 2 bases respectively, with 11 bases between them. The germline V gene has CDR1 LGHNA and CDR2 YSLEER. This CDR3 contains 15 residues. Here the CDR3 DNA reads TGCGCCAGCAGCCAAGACTGGGGGACAACCTACGAGCAGTACTTC. It codes for CASSQDWGTTYEQYF.

This clone was detected only a few times. This chain connects TRBV15 to TRBJ2-7; maybe TRBD2 (5 bases). V was pared by 4 bases and J by 0 bases, with 16 bases between. The CDR3 loop spans 16 amino acids. Germline lookup yields CDR1 LNHNV and CDR2 YYDKDF (reference sequence). The DNA for the CDR3 is TGTGCCACCAGCACCCAACCCCAGCGGAGCTCCTACGAGCAGTACTTC. This codes for CATSTQPQRSSYEQYF. The complete variable domain, with remaining parts taken from reference TRBV15 and TRBJ2-7, reads DAMVIQNPRYQVTQFGKPVTLSCSQTLNHNVMYWYQQKSSQAPKLLFHYYDKDFNNEADTPDNFQSRRPNTSFCFLDIRSPGLGDTAMYLCATSTQPQRSSYEQYFGPGTRLTVT.

J is TRBJ2-6 and V is TRBV25-1; D uncertain. V was trimmed by 4 bases and J by 0 bases, leaving 4 bases between them. This CDR3 comprises 14 residues. Per the germline V gene, CDR1 is MGHDK and CDR2 is SYGVNS. The CDR3 DNA follows: TGTGCCAGCAGTGCAAACTCTGGGGCCAACGTCCTGACTTTC. Residues: CASSANSGANVLTF.

The chain links TRBV2 to TRBJ1-5, with D maybe TRBD1 (6 bases). This CDR3 spans 15 amino acids. The V end was cut by 5 bases, the J end by 0 bases, with 11 bases between. Germline V gene data show CDR1 as SNHLY and CDR2 as FYNNEI. Here the CDR3 DNA reads TGTGCCAGCAGTTCAGGACAGACTAGCAATCAGCCCCAGCATTTT. Protein: CASSSGQTSNQPQHF.

CDR3 amino acids: CAGGDGSGANVLTF. For the CDR3, the DNA is TGTGCCGGGGGGGACGGATCTGGGGCCAACGTCCTGACTTTC. This chain connects TRBV30 to TRBJ2-6; 7 nucleotides match TRBD2. The length of the CDR3 is 14 residues. V lost 8 bases, J lost 1 base, and 5 bases stayed unmatched. Germline values: CDR1 GTSNPN, CDR2 SVGIG (reference sequence).

This clone was observed a few times. The chain links TRBV5-4 to TRBJ1-1; TRBD1 is a possible D gene (5 bases). This CDR3 region has 14 residues. V was cut by 2 bases and J by 7 bases, with 15 bases left in between. Germline CDR1 SGHNT, CDR2 YYREEE (reference sequence). The CDR3 DNA is TGTGCCAGCAGCTTCGGGGGGGACTACTTTGAAGCTTTCTTT. It is translated as CASSFGGDYFEAFF.